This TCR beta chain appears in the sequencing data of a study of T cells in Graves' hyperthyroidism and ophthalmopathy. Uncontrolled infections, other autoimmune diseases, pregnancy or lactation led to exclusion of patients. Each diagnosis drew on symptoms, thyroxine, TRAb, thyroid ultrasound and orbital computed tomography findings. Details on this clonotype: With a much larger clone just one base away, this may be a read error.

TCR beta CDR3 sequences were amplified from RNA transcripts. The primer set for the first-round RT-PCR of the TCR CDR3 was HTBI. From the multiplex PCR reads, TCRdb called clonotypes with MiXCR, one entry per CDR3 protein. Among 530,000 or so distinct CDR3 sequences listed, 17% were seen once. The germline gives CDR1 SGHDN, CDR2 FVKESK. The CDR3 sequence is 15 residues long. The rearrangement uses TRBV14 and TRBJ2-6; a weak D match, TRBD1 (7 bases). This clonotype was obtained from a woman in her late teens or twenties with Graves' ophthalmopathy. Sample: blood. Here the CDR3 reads CASSQTGTGASVLTF. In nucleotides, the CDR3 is TGTGCCAGCAGCCAGACAGGGACTGGGGCCAGCGTCCTGACTTTC.